The rows below give T cell receptor beta chains drawn from one sample of a study of blood T cell repertoires in COVID-19. Data came from immunoSEQ multiplex PCR; TCRdb stores just in-frame clones and leaves some out. This sample has 300,000 to 450,000 clones, with around 89% found just once. Sequenced: PBMCs or T cells enriched from blood (not recorded which). Receptors originate from a woman aged 18-30 years who had recovered from COVID-19. Both conserved end residues are part of each CDR3. The D gene is left open where the match is weak. For some rows the clone size is stated as once, few or many, or as a class when expanded; others skip it.

D gene,clone size,J gene,CDR3 length,V gene,CDR3 protein,CDR3 DNA
TRBD1,once,TRBJ1-6,15,TRBV2,CASRRDRGANSPLHF,TGTGCCAGCCGCAGGGACAGGGGAGCTAATTCACCCCTCCACTTT
TRBD1,-,TRBJ1-2,15,TRBV7-2,CASTRTGSDFYGYTF,TGTGCCAGCACCAGGACAGGTTCAGACTTCTATGGCTACACCTTC
-,-,TRBJ1-1,11,TRBV12-3/TRBV12-4,CAGRSPTEAFF,TGTGCCGGCCGCAGTCCCACTGAAGCTTTCTTT
-,few,TRBJ2-7,15,TRBV7-9,CASSHLTGRISEQYF,TGTGCCAGCAGTCATCTTACAGGGAGAATCTCCGAGCAGTACTTC
TRBD1,-,TRBJ1-1,16,TRBV5-1,CASSLTQGGRNTEAFF,TGCGCCAGCAGCTTGACACAGGGGGGGAGAAACACTGAAGCTTTCTTT
-,-,TRBJ2-3,14,TRBV10-2,CASSERGGTDTQYF,TGCGCCAGCAGTGAGCGCGGGGGCACAGATACGCAGTATTTT
TRBD1,-,TRBJ2-3,13,TRBV5-1,CASGDRDPDTQYF,TGCGCCAGTGGAGACAGGGACCCAGATACGCAGTATTTT
-,-,TRBJ2-3,15,TRBV6-2/TRBV6-3,CASSPPGLQADTQYF,TGTGCCAGCAGCCCCCCGGGACTTCAGGCAGATACGCAGTATTTT
-,-,TRBJ2-2,14,TRBV27,CASSWGQMAGELFF,TGTGCCAGCAGTTGGGGGCAGATGGCCGGGGAGCTGTTTTTT
-,-,TRBJ1-6,15,TRBV9,CASSAGGNPNSPLHF,TGTGCCAGCAGCGCCGGGGGAAACCCTAATTCACCCCTCCACTTT
TRBD2,-,TRBJ2-3,17,TRBV27,CASSLRTSGGATDTQYF,TGTGCCAGCAGTTTAAGGACTAGCGGGGGGGCCACAGATACGCAGTATTTT
TRBD1,-,TRBJ1-2,15,TRBV11-2,CASSFGTGGNYGYTF,TGTGCCAGCAGCTTTGGGACAGGGGGTAACTATGGCTACACCTTC
TRBD1,-,TRBJ1-1,16,TRBV19,CASSMRAGTANTEAFF,TGTGCCAGTAGTATGAGGGCCGGGACAGCGAACACTGAAGCTTTCTTT
-,-,TRBJ2-7,15,TRBV28,CASIGLRTASHEQYF,TGTGCCAGCATAGGGCTGAGGACAGCGTCCCACGAGCAGTACTTC
-,-,TRBJ1-2,16,TRBV28,CASSFLSPPTNYGYTF,TGTGCCAGCAGTTTCTTAAGCCCGCCGACTAACTATGGCTACACCTTC
-,few,TRBJ1-6,14,TRBV5-5,CASSSIYYNSPLHF,TGTGCCAGCAGCTCTATCTACTATAATTCACCCCTCCACTTT
-,-,TRBJ1-2,15,TRBV5-8,CASSLVLTANYGYTF,TGTGCCAGCAGCTTGGTCCTTACTGCGAACTATGGCTACACCTTC
TRBD2,-,TRBJ2-3,16,TRBV5-1,CASSQAGGTPTDTQYF,TGCGCCAGCAGCCAGGCGGGAGGAACTCCGACAGATACGCAGTATTTT
TRBD1,-,TRBJ2-3,15,TRBV9,CASTTGVRDTDTQYF,TGTGCCAGCACGACAGGGGTTCGGGACACAGATACGCAGTATTTT
-,once,TRBJ1-2,13,TRBV6-6,CASSTGPGYGYTF,TGTGCCAGCTCGACAGGACCGGGCTATGGCTACACCTTC
-,-,TRBJ2-7,13,TRBV19,CASSFGQPDEQYF,TGTGCCAGTAGTTTCGGACAGCCGGACGAGCAGTACTTC
-,few,TRBJ1-5,15,TRBV15,CATSTGGSTDQPQHF,TGTGCCACCAGCACTGGAGGCAGCACCGATCAGCCCCAGCATTTT